This entry lists 8 T cell receptor beta chains sequenced from one sample in a study of cytomegalovirus exposure and HLA in healthy donors. PCR was performed using 60 Vbeta and 13 Jbeta primers. Assay used: immunoSEQ multiplex PCR; TCRdb lists only in-frame clones, some missing. The data contain around 170,000 clones, about four fifths of them singletons. The sequenced material came from PBMCs. The receptor source for this set is a woman aged 25-40 years in good health and CMV-seronegative.

The chain combines TRBV7-8 with TRBJ2-3; 9 positions match TRBD1. The junction had 8 bases not matched to a gene; V was cut back by 6 bases and J by 1 base. CDR3 length: 16 amino acids. Germline assignment: CDR1 SGHVS and CDR2 FQNEAQ. In nucleotides, the CDR3 is TGTGCCAGCAGAGGGGGGACAGGGATGGGCACAGATACGCAGTATTTT. Translated: CASRGGTGMGTDTQYF.

The V and J genes are TRBV6-6 and TRBJ1-5, with D possibly matching TRBD1 (6 bases). CDR1 is MNHNY, CDR2 SVGAGI, per germline (reference sequence). Trimming removed 7 bases at V and 0 bases at J, with 16 bases between. The length of the CDR3 is 16 residues. In nucleotides, the CDR3 is TGTGCCAGCACTAAGCCTGACAGGCTTAGCAATCAGCCCCAGCATTTT. Translating it yields CASTKPDRLSNQPQHF.

The chain recombines TRBV25-1 with TRBJ1-4; TRBD1 matches 10 bases. Germline CDR1 reads MGHDK; CDR2 reads SYGVNS. V was pared by 7 bases and J by 6 bases, with 5 bases of the junction left unmatched. The CDR3 is made up of 14 amino acids. In nucleotides, the CDR3 is TGTGCCAGCAACCGACAGGGGGCGGATGAAAAACTGTTTTTT. Amino acid sequence: CASNRQGADEKLFF.

The chain combines TRBV10-2 with TRBJ1-6; 10 positions match TRBD1. CDR3 length: 14 amino acids. V lost 5 bases to trimming and J lost 8 bases; unmatched junction nucleotides: 3. Germline CDR1 WSHSY, CDR2 SAAADI. In DNA, the CDR3 is TGCGCCAGCAGTCGACAGGGGGCAGATTCACCCCTCCACTTT. Translated: CASSRQGADSPLHF.

The chain has TRBV29-1 and TRBJ2-7; the match to TRBD1 covers 8 bases. With V trimmed by 3 bases and J by 5 bases, 9 bases remained unmatched. This CDR3 comprises 14 residues. Germline V gene data show CDR1 as SQVTM and CDR2 as ANQGSEA. The CDR3 DNA sequence: TGCAGCGTTGAGTGGGAGGACAGGGTCAACGAGCAGTACTTC. Amino acids: CSVEWEDRVNEQYF.

The rearrangement uses TRBV4-1 and TRBJ1-1; maybe TRBD1 (6 bases). Per the germline V gene, CDR1 is MGHRA and CDR2 is YSYEKL. Trimming removed 3 bases from V and 8 bases from J, with 16 bases in between. The CDR3 has 14 amino acids. CDR3 sequence (DNA): TGCGCCAGCAGCCACCTTACTCCGGGACAAGAAGCTTTCTTT. This gives the protein CASSHLTPGQEAFF.

This clone was recorded only once. The gene calls are TRBV5-1 and TRBJ2-2; 8 nucleotides match TRBD1. V lost 5 bases and J lost 1; bases outside the gene matches: 4. The CDR3 is made up of 15 amino acids. CDR1 SGHRS and CDR2 YFSETQ come from the germline V gene. The CDR3 loop is CASSSGQGNTGELFF. The CDR3 region has the DNA TGCGCCAGCAGTTCAGGACAGGGGAACACCGGGGAGCTGTTTTTT.

The rearrangement joins TRBV28 to TRBJ1-2; the match to TRBD1 covers 7 bases. Looked up from germline, CDR1 is MDHEN and CDR2 is SYDVKM. The CDR3 runs 15 residues. V was clipped by 6 bases and J by 4 bases; unmatched bases: 11. CDR3 coding DNA: TGTGCCAGCAGCGCCGTGAGACAGGGCCTCTATGGCTACACCTTC. This codes for CASSAVRQGLYGYTF.